One sample yielded the 23 T cell receptor beta chains listed below, sequenced in a study of T cell changes during pregnancy in multiple sclerosis. TCRdb's copy holds only in-frame clones and misses some; the assay was immunoSEQ multiplex PCR. The sample consists of 40,000 to 60,000 clones, over 80% of them appearing once. Sample: CD4+ T cells from peripheral blood mononuclear cells, taken in the third trimester of pregnancy. These TCRs come from a female donor with multiple sclerosis, enrolled in a pregnancy study.

The CDR3 sequence: CASSSSGGVETQYF. As DNA, the CDR3 is TGTGCCAGCAGCTCCAGCGGGGGGGTAGAGACCCAGTACTTC. The V call is TRBV7-3, the J call TRBJ2-5, with TRBD2 matching over 10 bases. Trimming at V came to 4 bases and at J to 4 bases, leaving 3 bases not matched to a gene. The CDR3 has 14 residues. Germline CDR1 reads SGHTA; CDR2 reads FQGTGA.

The chain recombines TRBV19 with TRBJ1-1; 9 bases agree with TRBD1. Per the germline V gene, CDR1 is LNHDA and CDR2 is SQIVND (reference sequence). V was clipped by 6 bases and J by 3 bases; unmatched bases: 5. The CDR3 is 14 amino acids. In DNA, the CDR3 is TGTGCCAGTAGACTCGGACAGGGGCACACTGAAGCTTTCTTT. Its translation is CASRLGQGHTEAFF.

The chain joins TRBV5-5 to TRBJ2-7; TRBD2 aligns across 7 bases. The CDR3 spans 15 residues. The trim removed 0 bases at V and 9 bases at J, leaving 12 bases unmatched. CDR1 and CDR2 (germline): SGHKS, YYEKEE (reference sequence). Written as DNA, the CDR3 is TGTGCCAGCAGCTTGGAGTTTGCAGGGAGGGTTCCGCAGTACTTC. Protein sequence: CASSLEFAGRVPQYF.

V is TRBV18 and J is TRBJ1-5, with 9 bases aligning to TRBD1. This CDR3 region has 17 residues. V lost 3 bases, J lost 2 bases, and 8 bases stayed unmatched. The germline gives CDR1 KGHSH, CDR2 LQKENI. In DNA, the CDR3 is TGTGCCAGCTCACCCGATGGGACAGGGACTGGCAATCAGCCCCAGCATTTT. Amino acids: CASSPDGTGTGNQPQHF. Together with reference TRBV18 and TRBJ1-5, the CDR3 gives the full variable domain: NAGVMQNPRHLVRRRGQEARLRCSPMKGHSHVYWYRQLPEEGLKFMVYLQKENIIDESGMPKERFSAEFPKEGPSILRIQQVVRGDSAAYFCASSPDGTGTGNQPQHFGDGTRLSIL.

The chain has TRBV7-3 and TRBJ2-7; 15 bases fit TRBD2. The germline V gene encodes CDR1 SGHTA and CDR2 FQGTGA. The V segment lost 2 bases and the J segment 2 bases; nucleotides outside the gene matches: 10. This CDR3 is 19 amino acids long. CDR3 in DNA: TGTGCCAGCAGCTTACTGCCCGGGACTAGCGGGGGGCGCGCCTACGAGCAGTACTTC. Protein: CASSLLPGTSGGRAYEQYF.

The chain joins TRBV7-8 to TRBJ1-2, with TRBD1 as a possible D gene (6 bases). Looked up from germline, CDR1 is SGHVS and CDR2 is FQNEAQ. V was pared by 2 bases and J by 5 bases, with 12 bases between. This CDR3 spans 14 amino acids. CDR3 in amino acids: CASSLSDRLYGYTF. DNA of the CDR3: TGTGCCAGCAGCTTATCTGACAGGCTTTATGGCTACACCTTC.

This chain joins TRBV27 and TRBJ1-1; the D gene is possibly TRBD1 (5 bases). This CDR3 is built from 15 residues. Germline V gives CDR1 MNHEY, CDR2 SMNVEV (reference sequence). V was cut by 5 bases and J by 0 bases, with 13 bases left in between. CDR3 region: CASSGRGTVNTEAFF. CDR3 nucleotides: TGTGCCAGCAGTGGCCGGGGGACGGTGAACACTGAAGCTTTCTTT.

CDR3 sequence: CASSRILASTDTQYF. The CDR3 bases are TGTGCCAGCAGCCGCATACTAGCGAGCACAGATACGCAGTATTTT. This chain uses TRBV7-2 with TRBJ2-3; 7 bases align to TRBD2. The CDR3 sequence is 15 residues long. Germline V gene data show CDR1 as SGHTA and CDR2 as FQGNSA. Trimming took 5 bases from V and 0 from J; bases not matched to a gene: 5.

This clone came up once. This chain links TRBV7-8 with TRBJ2-1; 9 bases map to TRBD2. CDR1 is SGHVS, CDR2 FQNEAQ, per germline. Trimming took 5 bases from V and 7 from J; bases not matched to a gene: 9. The CDR3 sequence is 15 residues long. CDR3 protein: CASSPMSGGWNEQFF. The CDR3 DNA reads TGTGCCAGCAGCCCTATGAGCGGGGGGTGGAATGAGCAGTTCTTC.

The chain is built from TRBV6-6 and TRBJ1-2; D is unclear. The germline V gene has CDR1 MNHNY and CDR2 SVGAGI (reference sequence). The CDR3 has 15 amino acids. Trimming cost V 2 bases and J 5 bases, with 15 bases left between them. For the CDR3, the DNA is TGTGCCAGCAGTTACAAGGATTTCGGCGGGTATGGCTACACCTTC. Translated, it gives CASSYKDFGGYGYTF.

The rearrangement joins TRBV15 to TRBJ1-2; no firm D call. Trimming stripped 1 base from V and 4 bases from J, with 10 bases between. Germline values: CDR1 LNHNV, CDR2 YYDKDF (reference sequence). The CDR3 totals 14 residues. CDR3 protein: CATSRGRRSYGYTF. The CDR3 nucleotides read TGTGCCACCAGCAGAGGACGGCGGAGCTATGGCTACACCTTC.

The chain recombines TRBV29-1 with TRBJ1-2, with TRBD1 matching over 7 bases. Germline-derived CDR1 and CDR2 are SQVTM and ANQGSEA. The J segment lost 5 bases and the V segment lost 7 bases, leaving 16 bases of the junction unmatched. The CDR3 consists of 15 residues. In DNA, the CDR3 is TGCAGCGCTGGGGGACAGCCGGGAGATCTATATGGCTACACCTTC. Its protein is CSAGGQPGDLYGYTF.

This clone was seen just once. Written as DNA, the CDR3 is TGCGCCAGCAGCCTTGACAGGAGAAATGAAAAACTGTTTTTT. It specifies CASSLDRRNEKLFF. The chain employs TRBV4-3 and TRBJ1-4; D might be TRBD1 (6 bases). Germline V CDR1 and CDR2: LGHNA, YSLEER. Trimming pared 4 bases from V and 5 bases from J, leaving 11 bases between. This CDR3 region has 14 residues.

The chain combines TRBV7-2 with TRBJ2-3; 9 bases agree with TRBD2. V dropped 2 bases and J dropped 0; count of bases not matched to a gene: 3. The CDR3 consists of 16 residues. The germline gives CDR1 SGHTA, CDR2 FQGNSA. The CDR3 region has the DNA TGTGCCAGCAGCTTACGCGGGGGGGCTAGCACAGATACGCAGTATTTT. Protein sequence: CASSLRGGASTDTQYF.

The chain combines TRBV7-2 with TRBJ2-4; 13 positions match TRBD2. The CDR3 runs to 16 residues. The J segment lost 4 bases and the V segment lost 7 bases, leaving 7 bases of the junction unmatched. Germline V gene lookup returns CDR1 SGHTA and CDR2 FQGNSA. The CDR3 DNA is TGTGCCAGCACCATACTAGCGGGGGGGGATAAAAACATTCAGTACTTC. Residues: CASTILAGGDKNIQYF.

The chain has TRBV7-8 and TRBJ1-2, with no clear D. The CDR3 spans 13 residues. CDR1 is SGHVS and CDR2 is FQNEAQ in the germline V gene. V lost 3 bases and J 3 bases, leaving 8 bases between the germline ends. This chain's CDR3 is CASSFEGYYGYTF. CDR3 DNA sequence: TGTGCCAGCAGCTTTGAGGGATACTATGGCTACACCTTC. Full variable domain (outside the CDR3, taken from reference TRBV7-8 and TRBJ1-2): GAGVSQSPRYKVAKRGQDVALRCDPISGHVSLFWYQQALGQGPEFLTYFQNEAQLDKSGLPSDRFFAERPEGSVSTLKIQRTQQEDSAVYLCASSFEGYYGYTFGSGTRLTVV.

The V and J genes are TRBV19 and TRBJ1-2; possible D gene TRBD1, 6 bases. The CDR3 has 15 residues. Trimming cost V 3 bases and J 4 bases, with 15 bases left between them. CDR1 is LNHDA, CDR2 SQIVND, per germline (reference sequence). The CDR3 here is CASSIRGQRGYGYTF. The CDR3 DNA reads TGTGCCAGTAGTATCAGGGGACAACGAGGCTATGGCTACACCTTC.

The chain employs TRBV7-2 and TRBJ2-5; D possibly corresponds to TRBD1 (6 bases). Germline values: CDR1 SGHTA, CDR2 FQGNSA. V lost 7 bases and J lost 3, with 15 bases in between. CDR3 length: 14 residues. CDR3 sequence reads: CASNPRDMEETQYF. As DNA, the CDR3 is TGTGCCAGCAACCCCCGGGACATGGAAGAGACCCAGTACTTC.

This clone has just one count. The chain uses TRBV19 and TRBJ1-5; TRBD1 matches 7 bases. The trim removed 5 bases at V and 5 bases at J, leaving 3 bases unmatched. Germline V lookup: CDR1 LNHDA, CDR2 SQIVND (reference sequence). The CDR3 totals 13 residues. The CDR3 spells CASSPQGDQPQHF. The CDR3 DNA sequence: TGTGCCAGTAGTCCCCAGGGGGATCAGCCCCAGCATTTT.

The chain employs TRBV6-5 and TRBJ1-1; D gene unclear. V was shortened by 0 bases and J by 1 base, with 6 bases between the two germline ends. The germline V gene has CDR1 MNHEY and CDR2 SVGAGI. This CDR3 comprises 14 residues. The CDR3 loop is CASSYSQKNTEAFF. The CDR3 DNA reads as TGTGCCAGCAGTTACTCCCAAAAGAACACTGAAGCTTTCTTT.

The rearrangement links TRBV7-9 to TRBJ1-1; D ambiguous. This CDR3 comprises 12 residues. Per germline, CDR1 SEHNR and CDR2 FQNEAQ (reference sequence). V lost 5 bases, J lost 6 bases, and 10 bases lay in between. CDR3 protein: CASSIPVAEAFF. Here the CDR3 DNA reads TGTGCCAGCAGCATCCCGGTGGCTGAAGCTTTCTTT. The full variable domain, in which reference TRBV7-9 and TRBJ1-1 provide the parts outside the CDR3, is DTGVSQNPRHKITKRGQNVTFRCDPISEHNRLYWYRQTLGQGPEFLTYFQNEAQLEKSRLLSDRFSAERPKGSFSTLEIQRTEQGDSAMYLCASSIPVAEAFFGQGTRLTVV.

The chain employs TRBV12-1 and TRBJ1-2; TRBD1 is taken as the D call from the table, unchecked against the DNA. TRBV12-1 is reported as a pseudogene. The CDR3 is 13 amino acids. CDR3 in amino acids: CASPSNRGYGYTF. CDR3 sequence (DNA): TGTGCCAGCCCTTCGAACAGGGGGTATGGCTACACCTTC.

The CDR3 here is CASSPDRAPNSPLHF. The CDR3 coding sequence is TGTGCCAGCAGCCCGGACAGGGCCCCTAATTCACCCCTCCACTTT. The chain joins TRBV7-9 to TRBJ1-6, with TRBD1 identical over 8 bases. Germline V gene sequence: CDR1 SEHNR, CDR2 FQNEAQ (reference sequence). CDR3 length: 15 residues. J gave up 6 bases and V 5 bases, and 6 bases lay outside the gene matches.